This T cell receptor beta chain was sequenced for a study of shared clonotypes between healthy human individuals. J gave up 10 bases and V 5 bases, and 7 bases lay outside the gene matches. Germline-derived CDR1 and CDR2 are MDHEN and SYDVKM. This CDR3 has 15 amino acids. Repertoires were generated with immunoSEQ multiplex PCR, while TCRdb's copy carries only in-frame clones and drops some. This sample has about 2,100,000 clones, with about 93% found just once. Terminally differentiated effector memory CD45RA+ cells were excluded from the naive CD8 cells, which were CD45RO-negative and positively selected for CCR7.

The chain combines TRBV28 with TRBJ2-1; 14 bases align to TRBD2. This clonotype originated in a man in his late teens or twenties in good health. Some clones in this sample may be carry-over from other donors' samples. Sequencing was carried out using naive CD8+ T cells from PBMCs. The CDR3 here is CASSPGLAGGLEQFF. The DNA for the CDR3 is TGTGCCAGCAGTCCAGGACTAGCGGGAGGACTGGAGCAGTTCTTC. Supplemented by reference TRBV28 and TRBJ2-1, the full variable domain reads DVKVTQSSRYLVKRTGEKVFLECVQDMDHENMFWYRQDPGLGLRLIYFSYDVKMKEKGDIPEGYSVSREKKERFSLILESASTNQTSMYLCASSPGLAGGLEQFFGPGTRLTVL.